This TCR beta chain was identified during a study of response to subunit inactivated influenza vaccine. This clonotype was recorded a few times. CDR1 and CDR2 from the germline V gene are SEHNR and FQNEAQ (reference sequence). CDR3 length: 14 amino acids. V lost 2 bases, J lost 3 bases, and 11 bases lay in between. TCRdb ran MiXCR on the RT-PCR reads and lists one entry per CDR3 protein. The sample contains roughly 550,000 distinct CDR3 sequences, under 30% of which appear only once. This sample also appeared in a second study, on T cells expressing NK-cell markers. This second study says: What made the TCR beta cDNA was 5'RACE template switching with UMIs. Sorted T-cell subsets CD3+CD56+NKG2C+, CD3+CD56+NKG2C- and CD3+CD56-NKG2C+ were TCR beta-sequenced. Of eight sequenced donors, seven were HCMV-seropositive and one HCMV-seronegative. Several of the experiments relied on an anti-gamma-delta TCR antibody so that only alpha-beta TCR T cells were sorted.

Material: CD4+ T cells sorted from PBMCs, obtained roughly 12 days after vaccination. The chain has TRBV7-9 and TRBJ2-7; D is unresolved. The TCR was taken from a man aged 50 to 59 who received an inactivated influenza vaccine. In DNA, the CDR3 is TGTGCCAGCAGCTTAACTCAGCCTGGCTACGAGCAGTACTTC. It yields the protein CASSLTQPGYEQYF.